This TCR beta chain is drawn from a study of liver allograft versus peripheral blood T cells. Study summary: Transplanted-liver T cell receptor repertoires were compared with recipients' peripheral blood repertoires.

CDR1 SGHNT and CDR2 YYREEE come from the germline V gene (reference sequence). CDR3 length: 14 residues. The V segment lost 4 bases and the J segment 5 bases; nucleotides outside the gene matches: 8. By proportion, this clonotype is medium-sized (0.01 to 0.1%). The antigen remains unidentified. Study observations and caveats: Repertoires found inside liver allografts reportedly differed from T cell receptor repertoires in peripheral blood.

TCRdb re-called the reads through MiXCR, storing one row per CDR3 protein. The profile shows around 970 distinct CDR3 sequences, less than 20% of them singletons. This rearrangement joins TRBV5-4 to TRBJ2-5; 7 positions agree with TRBD1. This sequence originates from a human patient who had a liver transplant. Certain T cells may be donor cells from the graft. This CDR3 reads CASSVNRGEETQYF. Written as DNA, the CDR3 is TGTGCCAGCAGCGTCAACAGGGGCGAGGAGACCCAGTACTTC.